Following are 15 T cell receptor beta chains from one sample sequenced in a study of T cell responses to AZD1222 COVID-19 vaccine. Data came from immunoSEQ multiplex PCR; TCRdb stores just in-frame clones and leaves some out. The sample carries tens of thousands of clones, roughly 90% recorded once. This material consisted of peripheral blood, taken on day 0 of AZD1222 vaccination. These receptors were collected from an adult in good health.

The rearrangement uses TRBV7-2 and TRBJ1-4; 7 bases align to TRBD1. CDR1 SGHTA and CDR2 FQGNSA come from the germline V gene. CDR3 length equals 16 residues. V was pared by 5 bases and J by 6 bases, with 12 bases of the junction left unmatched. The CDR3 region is CASSPGVWTGHEKLFF. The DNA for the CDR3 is TGTGCCAGCAGCCCCGGGGTCTGGACAGGCCATGAAAAACTGTTTTTT.

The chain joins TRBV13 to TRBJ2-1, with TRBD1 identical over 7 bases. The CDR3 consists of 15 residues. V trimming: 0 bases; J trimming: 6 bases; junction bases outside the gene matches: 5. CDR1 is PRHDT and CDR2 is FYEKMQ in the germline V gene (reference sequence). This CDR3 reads CASSLGTGRSNEQFF. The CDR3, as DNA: TGTGCCAGCAGCTTAGGGACAGGGCGGTCCAATGAGCAGTTCTTC.

This CDR3 reads CATSSRQGTEKLFF. In DNA form, the CDR3 reads TGTGCCACCAGTTCGCGACAGGGTACTGAAAAACTGTTTTTT. This chain links TRBV15 with TRBJ1-4; the match to TRBD1 covers 7 bases. The CDR3 length is 14 residues. CDR1 is LNHNV and CDR2 is YYDKDF in the germline V gene (reference sequence). V shed 6 bases and J 7 bases; nucleotides not matched to a gene: 8.

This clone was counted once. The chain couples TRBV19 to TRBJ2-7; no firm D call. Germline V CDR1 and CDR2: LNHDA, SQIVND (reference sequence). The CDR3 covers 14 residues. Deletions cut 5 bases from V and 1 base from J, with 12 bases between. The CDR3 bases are TGTGCCAGTAGTCTCAGCAAAGGGTCCTACGAGCAGTACTTC. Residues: CASSLSKGSYEQYF.

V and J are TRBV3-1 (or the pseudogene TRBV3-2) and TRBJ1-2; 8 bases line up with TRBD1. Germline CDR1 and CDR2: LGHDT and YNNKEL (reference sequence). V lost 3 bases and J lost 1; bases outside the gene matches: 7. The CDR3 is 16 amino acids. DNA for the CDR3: TGTGCCAGCAGCCAGCCCCAGGGGGCGGGTAACTATGGCTACACCTTC. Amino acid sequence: CASSQPQGAGNYGYTF.

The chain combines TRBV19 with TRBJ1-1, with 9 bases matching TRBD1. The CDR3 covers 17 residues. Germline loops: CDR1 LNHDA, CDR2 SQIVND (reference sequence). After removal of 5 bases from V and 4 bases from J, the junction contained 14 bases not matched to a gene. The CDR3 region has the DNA TGTGCCAGTAGTGCCGCCGCTTGGACAGGGGTCGGCACTGAAGCTTTCTTT. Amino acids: CASSAAAWTGVGTEAFF.

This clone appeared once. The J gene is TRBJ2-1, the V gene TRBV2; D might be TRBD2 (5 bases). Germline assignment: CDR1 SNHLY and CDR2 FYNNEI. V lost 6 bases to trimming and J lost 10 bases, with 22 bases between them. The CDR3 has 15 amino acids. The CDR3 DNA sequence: TGTGCCAGCAGGGCCACTACCCTCGGGGATGACGAGCAGTTCTTC. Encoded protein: CASRATTLGDDEQFF.

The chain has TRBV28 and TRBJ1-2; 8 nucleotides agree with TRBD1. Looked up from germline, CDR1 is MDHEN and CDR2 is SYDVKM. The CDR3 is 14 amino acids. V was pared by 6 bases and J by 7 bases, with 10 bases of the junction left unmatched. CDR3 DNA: TGTGCCAGCAGACCAGGACAGGGTAACGGTGGCTACACCTTC. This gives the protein CASRPGQGNGGYTF.

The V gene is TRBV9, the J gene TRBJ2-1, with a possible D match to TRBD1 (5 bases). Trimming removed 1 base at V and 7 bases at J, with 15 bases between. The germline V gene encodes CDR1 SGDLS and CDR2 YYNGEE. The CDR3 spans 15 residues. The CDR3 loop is CASSVRGQGANEQFF. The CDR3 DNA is TGTGCCAGCAGCGTAAGGGGCCAGGGCGCAAATGAGCAGTTCTTC.

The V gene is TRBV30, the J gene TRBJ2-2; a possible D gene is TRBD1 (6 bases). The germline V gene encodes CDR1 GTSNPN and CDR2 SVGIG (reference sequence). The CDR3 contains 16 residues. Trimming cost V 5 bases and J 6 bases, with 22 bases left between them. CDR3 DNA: TGTGCCTGGGAGAAGGGTCGGCAGGGGTTATCCGGGGAGCTGTTTTTT. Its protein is CAWEKGRQGLSGELFF.

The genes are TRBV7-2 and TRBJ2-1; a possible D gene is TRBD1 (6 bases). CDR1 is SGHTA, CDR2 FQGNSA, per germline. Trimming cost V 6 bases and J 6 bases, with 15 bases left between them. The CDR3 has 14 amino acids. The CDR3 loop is CASRPREGGNEQFF. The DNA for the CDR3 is TGTGCCAGCAGACCCCGGGAAGGGGGCAATGAGCAGTTCTTC.

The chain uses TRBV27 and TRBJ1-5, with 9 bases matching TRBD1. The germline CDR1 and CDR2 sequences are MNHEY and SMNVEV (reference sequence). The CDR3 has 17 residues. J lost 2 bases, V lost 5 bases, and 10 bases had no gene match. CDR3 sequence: CASSPDRGAYGNQPQHF. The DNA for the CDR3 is TGTGCCAGCAGTCCCGACAGGGGGGCCTATGGCAATCAGCCCCAGCATTTT.

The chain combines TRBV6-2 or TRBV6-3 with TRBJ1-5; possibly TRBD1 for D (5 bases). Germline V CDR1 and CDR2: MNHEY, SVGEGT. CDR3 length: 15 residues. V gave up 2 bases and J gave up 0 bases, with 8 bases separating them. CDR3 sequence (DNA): TGTGCCAGCAGTTACAGAGGGGATAGCAATCAGCCCCAGCATTTT. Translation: CASSYRGDSNQPQHF.

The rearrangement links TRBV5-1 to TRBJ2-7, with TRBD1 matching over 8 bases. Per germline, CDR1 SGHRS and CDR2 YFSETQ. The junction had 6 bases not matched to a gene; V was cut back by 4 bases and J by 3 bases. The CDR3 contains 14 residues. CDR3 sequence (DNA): TGCGCCAGCAGCCAGGACAGGGCACACTACGAGCAGTACTTC. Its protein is CASSQDRAHYEQYF.

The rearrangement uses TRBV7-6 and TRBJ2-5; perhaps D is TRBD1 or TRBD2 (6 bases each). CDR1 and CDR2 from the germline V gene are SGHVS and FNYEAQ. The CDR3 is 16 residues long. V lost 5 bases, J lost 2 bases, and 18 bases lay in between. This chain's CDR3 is CASSPTGARTQETQYF. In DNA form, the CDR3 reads TGTGCCAGCAGCCCAACGGGGGCCAGGACTCAAGAGACCCAGTACTTC. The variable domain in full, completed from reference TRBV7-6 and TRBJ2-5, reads GAGVSQSPRYKVTKRGQDVALRCDPISGHVSLYWYRQALGQGPEFLTYFNYEAQQDKSGLPNDRFSAERPEGSISTLTIQRTEQRDSAMYRCASSPTGARTQETQYFGPGTRLLVL.